This paragraph covers one T cell receptor beta chain sequence. Its antigen is not identified. Roughly 10 milliliters was the volume of peripheral blood drawn from each donor. The total RNA that was extracted per sample amounted to at least 5.5 micrograms. This sample was taken from a study of blood T cells in healthy people across ages. Points from the study as a whole: Higher diversity, along with more naive CD4+ cells, distinguished long-lived donors from aged donors.

With a J-beta primer mix and a sample-barcoded 5' primer, a second PCR ran about 7 to 12 cycles. TCRdb called the 5' RACE reads again in MiXCR, with one record for every CDR3 protein. The sample contains 1.5 million to 2 million distinct CDR3 sequences, over 25% of which appear only once. V was clipped by 9 bases and J by 9 bases; unmatched bases: 5. The length of the CDR3 is 12 residues. The V call is TRBV12-3 or TRBV12-4, the J call TRBJ2-7; the match to TRBD2 covers 13 bases. This TCR was sampled from a woman between 25 and 40 years old in good health. Sequenced sample: blood. The CDR3 here is CASRLAGGTQYF. CDR3 coding DNA: TGTGCCAGTAGACTAGCGGGGGGAACGCAGTACTTC.